The rows below give T cell receptor beta chains drawn from one sample of a study of blood T cell repertoires in COVID-19. The method was immunoSEQ multiplex PCR; TCRdb's version includes in-frame clones alone and lacks a portion of them. The table includes a few hundred thousand clones, around 88% detected once. The sequencing sample was made of PBMCs or T cells enriched from blood (not recorded which). These receptors came from a woman in her twenties or thirties who had been exposed to COVID-19. The CDR3 runs from the conserved cysteine through the conserved F or W. The D gene is left open where the match is weak. A row's size may be missing; if present it is once, few, many or a size class.

TRBJ1-2 | . | TRBV28 | . | TGTGCCAGCAGTTCTCCACCAGGGTACTATGGCTACACCTTC | CASSSPPGYYGYTF
TRBJ1-5 | . | TRBV2 | TRBD1 | TGTGCCAGCAGTGAAGAGGGCAGGGGGAGAAGGAATCAGCCCCAGCATTTT | CASSEEGRGRRNQPQHF
TRBJ1-2 | . | TRBV3-1/TRBV3-2 | . | TGTGCCAGCAGCCAAGGGCAGGGCAAGGGCTACACCTTC | CASSQGQGKGYTF
TRBJ2-1 | . | TRBV10-3 | TRBD2 | TGTGCCATCAGTGACCCCTTAGCGGGGGGGTATGAGCAGTTCTTC | CAISDPLAGGYEQFF
TRBJ1-4 | . | TRBV2 | TRBD1 | TGTGCCAGCAGCCGGGACAGTGAAAAACTGTTTTTT | CASSRDSEKLFF
TRBJ1-1 | few | TRBV12-3/TRBV12-4 | . | TGTGCCAGCAGTTTAGAAGGGGACACTGAAGCTTTCTTT | CASSLEGDTEAFF
TRBJ2-7 | . | TRBV27 | . | TGTGCCAGCAGTTTAGGCGGCAGCTCCTACGAGCAGTACTTC | CASSLGGSSYEQYF
TRBJ1-3 | . | TRBV19 | . | TGTGCCAGTAGTATGCCCGGGTCTGGAAACACCATATATTTT | CASSMPGSGNTIYF
TRBJ1-5 | once | TRBV12-5 | . | TGTGCTAGTGGTCAAAACGACATAGAGCATTTT | CASGQNDIEHF
TRBJ1-2 | . | TRBV27 | TRBD1 | TGTGCCAGCAGCCTTTATCCAGGGGGCAACTATGGCTACACCTTC | CASSLYPGGNYGYTF
TRBJ2-1 | . | TRBV7-9 | TRBD2 | TGTGCCAGCAGCTTAGGACTAGCGGGGGATTCCTCCTACAATGAGCAGTTCTTC | CASSLGLAGDSSYNEQFF
TRBJ2-7 | . | TRBV5-1 | TRBD1 | TGCGCCAGCAGCTCTGCAGGGGGCTTTGACTACGAGCAGTACTTC | CASSSAGGFDYEQYF
TRBJ2-7 | once | TRBV2 | TRBD2 | TGTGCCAGCAGCCTGGGACTAGTCTACGAGCAGTACTTC | CASSLGLVYEQYF
TRBJ1-3 | . | TRBV2 | TRBD1 | TGTGCCAGCAGGGTAACAGGGGAGAGTGGAAACACCATATATTTT | CASRVTGESGNTIYF
TRBJ1-4 | . | TRBV5-1 | . | TGCGCCAGCAGCCCGACCCCAGGGGCTATTGATGAAAAACTGTTTTTT | CASSPTPGAIDEKLFF
TRBJ1-1 | . | TRBV6-5 | . | TGTGCCAGCAACCGAGTAAGCTCCGTGGACACTGAAGCTTTCTTT | CASNRVSSVDTEAFF
TRBJ1-2 | . | TRBV7-2 | . | TGTGCCAGCAGCCCCACAGGGAAGGGCTACACCTTC | CASSPTGKGYTF
TRBJ1-4 | . | TRBV24-1 | TRBD1 | TGTGCCACCAGTGATGGGGGCCAGGGGGACGAAAAACTGTTTTTT | CATSDGGQGDEKLFF
TRBJ2-7 | . | TRBV5-4 | TRBD1 | TGTGCCAGCAGCGAGGGACAGGGGACATCCTACGAGCAGTACTTC | CASSEGQGTSYEQYF
TRBJ1-6 | . | TRBV9 | . | TGTGCCAGCAGCGATTCAGGGTCTGTCGTTAATTCACCCCTCCACTTT | CASSDSGSVVNSPLHF
TRBJ2-1 | . | TRBV6-6 | TRBD1 | TGTGCCAGCAGTTACACACAGGGGGGCTCCTACAATGAGCAGTTCTTC | CASSYTQGGSYNEQFF
TRBJ2-7 | . | TRBV7-8 | TRBD1 | TGTGCCAGCAGCTCCTACCCAGGAGGGGGGACAGGGGCCTACGAGCAGTACTTC | CASSSYPGGGTGAYEQYF
TRBJ1-1 | . | TRBV19 | . | TGTGCCAGTAGCAGCCTTGGGGCAGAGAACACTGAAGCTTTCTTT | CASSSLGAENTEAFF
TRBJ2-7 | once | TRBV11-3 | . | TGTGCCAGCAGCGAAACGGGAGCCTACGAGCAGTACTTC | CASSETGAYEQYF
TRBJ2-1 | . | TRBV2 | TRBD2 | TGTGCCAGCCTGGTGGGGGGGTACAATGAGCAGTTCTTC | CASLVGGYNEQFF
TRBJ1-6 | . | TRBV3-1/TRBV3-2 | TRBD1 | TGTGCCAGCAGCCGGGCGGGACAGGGTCAATCACCCCTCCACTTT | CASSRAGQGQSPLHF
TRBJ1-2 | few | TRBV14 | TRBD1 | TGTGCCAGCAGCCAAACCGGGACAGGGAGGCATGGCTACACCTTC | CASSQTGTGRHGYTF
TRBJ1-1 | once | TRBV5-1 | TRBD1 | TGCGCCAGCAGCTTACAGGGGGCCGCCAACACTGAAGCTTTCTTT | CASSLQGAANTEAFF
TRBJ1-1 | few | TRBV6-6 | . | TGTGCCAGCAGTCCCACGATCAGGGTTGTTTTAGACACTGAAGCTTTCTTT | CASSPTIRVVLDTEAFF